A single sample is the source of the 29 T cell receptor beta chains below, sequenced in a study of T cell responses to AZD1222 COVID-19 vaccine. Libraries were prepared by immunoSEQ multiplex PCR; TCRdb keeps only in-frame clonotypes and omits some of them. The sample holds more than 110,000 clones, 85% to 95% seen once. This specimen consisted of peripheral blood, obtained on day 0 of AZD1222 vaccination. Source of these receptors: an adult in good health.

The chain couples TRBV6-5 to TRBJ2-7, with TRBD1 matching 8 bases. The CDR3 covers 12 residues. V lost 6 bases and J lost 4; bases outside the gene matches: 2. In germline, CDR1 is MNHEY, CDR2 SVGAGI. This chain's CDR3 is CASSRTGYEQYF. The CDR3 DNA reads TGTGCCAGCAGCCGGACAGGGTACGAGCAGTACTTC.

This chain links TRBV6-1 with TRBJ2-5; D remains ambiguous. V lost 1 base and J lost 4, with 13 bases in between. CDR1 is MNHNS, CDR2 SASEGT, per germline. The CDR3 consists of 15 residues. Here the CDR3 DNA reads TGTGCCAGCAGTGAAGGGACGACGATTGGAGAGACCCAGTACTTC. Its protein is CASSEGTTIGETQYF.

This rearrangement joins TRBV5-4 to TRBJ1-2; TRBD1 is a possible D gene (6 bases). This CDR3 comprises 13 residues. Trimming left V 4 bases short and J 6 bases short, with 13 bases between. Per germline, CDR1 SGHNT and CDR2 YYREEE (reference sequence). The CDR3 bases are TGTGCCAGCAGCCTTACAGGGAGGGATGGCTACACCTTC. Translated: CASSLTGRDGYTF.

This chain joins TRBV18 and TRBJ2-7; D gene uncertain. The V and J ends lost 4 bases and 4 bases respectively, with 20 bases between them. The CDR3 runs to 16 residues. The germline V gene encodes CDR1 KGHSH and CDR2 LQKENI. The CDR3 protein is CASSLGWLAPGYEQYF. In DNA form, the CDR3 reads TGTGCCAGCTCACTTGGGTGGTTAGCCCCAGGTTACGAGCAGTACTTC. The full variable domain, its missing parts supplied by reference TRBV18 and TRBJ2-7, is NAGVMQNPRHLVRRRGQEARLRCSPMKGHSHVYWYRQLPEEGLKFMVYLQKENIIDESGMPKERFSAEFPKEGPSILRIQQVVRGDSAAYFCASSLGWLAPGYEQYFGPGTRLTVT.

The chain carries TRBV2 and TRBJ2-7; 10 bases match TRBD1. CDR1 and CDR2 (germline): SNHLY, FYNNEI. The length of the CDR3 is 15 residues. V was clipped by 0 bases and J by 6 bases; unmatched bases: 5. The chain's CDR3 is CASSEAGQGRREQYF. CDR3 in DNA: TGTGCCAGCAGTGAAGCGGGACAGGGGAGGCGCGAGCAGTACTTC.

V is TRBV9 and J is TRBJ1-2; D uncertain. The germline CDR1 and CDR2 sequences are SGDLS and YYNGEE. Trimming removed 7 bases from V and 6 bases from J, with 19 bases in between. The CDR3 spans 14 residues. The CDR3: CASSGRTIQDGYTF. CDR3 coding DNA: TGTGCCAGCTCCGGCCGCACTATTCAGGATGGCTACACCTTC.

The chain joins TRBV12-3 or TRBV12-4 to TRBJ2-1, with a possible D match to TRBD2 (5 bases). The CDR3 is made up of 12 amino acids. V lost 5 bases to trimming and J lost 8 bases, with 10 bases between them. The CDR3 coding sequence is TGTGCCAGCAGTAGGTCCGGGGATGAGCAGTTCTTC. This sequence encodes CASSRSGDEQFF.

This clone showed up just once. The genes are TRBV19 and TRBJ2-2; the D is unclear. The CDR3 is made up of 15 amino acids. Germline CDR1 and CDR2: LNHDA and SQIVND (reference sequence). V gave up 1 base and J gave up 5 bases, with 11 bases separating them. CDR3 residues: CASSIATSRTGELFF. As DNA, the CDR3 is TGTGCCAGTAGTATAGCTACTTCACGAACCGGGGAGCTGTTTTTT.

The CDR3 region is CASSLTTGEGGYTF. For the CDR3, the DNA is TGTGCCAGCAGCTTAACGACAGGGGAAGGAGGCTACACCTTC. This chain links TRBV7-3 with TRBJ1-2, with 8 nucleotides matching TRBD1. Germline V lookup: CDR1 SGHTA, CDR2 FQGTGA. CDR3 length equals 14 residues. Trimming cost V 0 bases and J 8 bases; bases outside gene matches: 5.

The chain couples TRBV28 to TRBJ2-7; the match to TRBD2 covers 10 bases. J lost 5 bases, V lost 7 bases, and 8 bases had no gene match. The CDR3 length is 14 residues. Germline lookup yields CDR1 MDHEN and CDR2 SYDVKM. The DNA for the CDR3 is TGTGCCAGCAAACCGGGACTAGCGAGGGACGAGCAGTACTTC. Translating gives CASKPGLARDEQYF.

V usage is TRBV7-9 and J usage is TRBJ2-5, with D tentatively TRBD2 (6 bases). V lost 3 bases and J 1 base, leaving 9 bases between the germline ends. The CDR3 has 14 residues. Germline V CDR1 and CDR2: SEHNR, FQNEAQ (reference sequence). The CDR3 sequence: CASSFGGVQETQYF. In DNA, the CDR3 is TGTGCCAGCAGCTTTGGAGGGGTCCAAGAGACCCAGTACTTC. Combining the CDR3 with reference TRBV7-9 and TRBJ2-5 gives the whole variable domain DTGVSQNPRHKITKRGQNVTFRCDPISEHNRLYWYRQTLGQGPEFLTYFQNEAQLEKSRLLSDRFSAERPKGSFSTLEIQRTEQGDSAMYLCASSFGGVQETQYFGPGTRLLVL.

In nucleotides, the CDR3 is TGTGCCAGTAGTACCGAAGGGGGCCTGAATTCACCCCTCCACTTT. Encoded protein: CASSTEGGLNSPLHF. This chain joins TRBV19 and TRBJ1-6; 7 nucleotides align to TRBD1. This CDR3 has 15 amino acids. Trimming cost V 4 bases and J 7 bases; bases outside gene matches: 7. Per germline, CDR1 LNHDA and CDR2 SQIVND (reference sequence).

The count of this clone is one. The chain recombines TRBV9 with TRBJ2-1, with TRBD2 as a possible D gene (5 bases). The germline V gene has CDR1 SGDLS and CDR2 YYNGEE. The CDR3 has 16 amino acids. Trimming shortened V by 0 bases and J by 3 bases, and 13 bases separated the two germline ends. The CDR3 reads CASSVGASPLYNEQFF. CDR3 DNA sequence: TGTGCCAGCAGCGTAGGGGCTAGCCCGCTCTACAATGAGCAGTTCTTC.

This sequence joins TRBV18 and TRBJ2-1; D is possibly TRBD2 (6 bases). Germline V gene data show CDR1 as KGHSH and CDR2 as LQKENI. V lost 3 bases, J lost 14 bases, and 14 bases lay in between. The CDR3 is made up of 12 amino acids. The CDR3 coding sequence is TGTGCCAGCTCACCTGAGCTTAGGGAGGAGTTCTTC. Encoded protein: CASSPELREEFF.

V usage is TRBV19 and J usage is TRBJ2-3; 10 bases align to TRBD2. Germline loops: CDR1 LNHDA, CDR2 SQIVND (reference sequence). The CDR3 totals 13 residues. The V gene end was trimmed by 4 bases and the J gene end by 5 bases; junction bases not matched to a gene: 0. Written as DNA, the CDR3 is TGTGCCAGTAGTAGACTAGCGGGAGATACGCAGTATTTT. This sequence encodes CASSRLAGDTQYF.

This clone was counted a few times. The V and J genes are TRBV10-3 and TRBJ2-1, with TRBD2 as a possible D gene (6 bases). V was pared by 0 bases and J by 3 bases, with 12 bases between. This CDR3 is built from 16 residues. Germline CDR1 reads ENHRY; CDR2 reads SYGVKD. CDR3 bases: TGTGCCATCAGTGAGTCGGATAGCGGAGGCTACAATGAGCAGTTCTTC. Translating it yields CAISESDSGGYNEQFF.

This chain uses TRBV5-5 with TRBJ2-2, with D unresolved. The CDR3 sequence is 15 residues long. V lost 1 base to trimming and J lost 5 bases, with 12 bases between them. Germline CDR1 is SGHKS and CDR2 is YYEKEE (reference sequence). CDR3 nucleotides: TGTGCCAGCAGCTTGTCAAACAGAGTTACCGGGGAGCTGTTTTTT. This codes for CASSLSNRVTGELFF. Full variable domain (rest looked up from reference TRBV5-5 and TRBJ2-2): DAGVTQSPTHLIKTRGQQVTLRCSPISGHKSVSWYQQVLGQGPQFIFQYYEKEERGRGNFPDRFSARQFPNYSSELNVNALLLGDSALYLCASSLSNRVTGELFFGEGSRLTVL.

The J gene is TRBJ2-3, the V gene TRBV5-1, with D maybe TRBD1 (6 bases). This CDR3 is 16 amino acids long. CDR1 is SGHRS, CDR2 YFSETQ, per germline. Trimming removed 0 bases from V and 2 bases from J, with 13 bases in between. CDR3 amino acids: CASSLAARGNTDTQYF. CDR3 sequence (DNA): TGCGCCAGCAGCTTGGCCGCTAGGGGGAACACAGATACGCAGTATTTT.

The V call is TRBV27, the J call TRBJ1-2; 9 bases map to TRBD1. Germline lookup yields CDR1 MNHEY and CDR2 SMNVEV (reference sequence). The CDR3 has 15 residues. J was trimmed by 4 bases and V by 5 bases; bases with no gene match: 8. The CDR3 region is CASSLTGGPGYGYTF. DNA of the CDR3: TGTGCCAGCAGTCTTACAGGGGGCCCTGGCTATGGCTACACCTTC.

The CDR3 coding sequence is TGCAGCGTTGTAACAAGACAGGAAGCTAACTATGGCTACACCTTC. Translated, it gives CSVVTRQEANYGYTF. The J gene is TRBJ1-2, the V gene TRBV29-1; possible D gene TRBD1, 6 bases. The germline V gene has CDR1 SQVTM and CDR2 ANQGSEA. This CDR3 is built from 15 residues. Trimming left V 4 bases short and J 0 bases short, with 15 bases between.

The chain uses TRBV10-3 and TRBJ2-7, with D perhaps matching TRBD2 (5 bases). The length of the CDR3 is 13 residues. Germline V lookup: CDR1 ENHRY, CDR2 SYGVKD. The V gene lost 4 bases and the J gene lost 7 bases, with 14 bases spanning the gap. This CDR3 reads CAISGRGSLEQYF. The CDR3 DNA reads TGTGCCATCAGTGGTCGGGGATCGTTGGAGCAGTACTTC.

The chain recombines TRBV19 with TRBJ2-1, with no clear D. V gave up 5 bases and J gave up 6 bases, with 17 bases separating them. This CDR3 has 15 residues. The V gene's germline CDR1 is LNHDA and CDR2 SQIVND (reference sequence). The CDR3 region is CASSLPSSYLNEQFF. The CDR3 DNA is TGTGCCAGTAGTTTACCCTCGAGCTATCTCAATGAGCAGTTCTTC. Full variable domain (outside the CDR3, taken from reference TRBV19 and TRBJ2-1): DGGITQSPKYLFRKEGQNVTLSCEQNLNHDAMYWYRQDPGQGLRLIYYSQIVNDFQKGDIAEGYSVSREKKESFPLTVTSAQKNPTAFYLCASSLPSSYLNEQFFGPGTRLTVL.

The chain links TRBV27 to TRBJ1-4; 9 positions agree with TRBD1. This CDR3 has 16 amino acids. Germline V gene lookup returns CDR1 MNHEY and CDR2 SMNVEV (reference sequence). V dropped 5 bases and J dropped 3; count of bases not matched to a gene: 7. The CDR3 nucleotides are TGTGCCAGCAGTGCCCGGGACAGGGCAGCTAATGAAAAACTGTTTTTT. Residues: CASSARDRAANEKLFF.

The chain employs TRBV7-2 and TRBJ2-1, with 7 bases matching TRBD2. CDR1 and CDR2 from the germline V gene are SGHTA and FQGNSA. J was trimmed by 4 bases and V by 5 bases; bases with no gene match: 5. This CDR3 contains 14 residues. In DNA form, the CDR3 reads TGTGCCAGCAGCACCACGGGACTATACAATGAGCAGTTCTTC. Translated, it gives CASSTTGLYNEQFF.

In nucleotides, the CDR3 is TGTGCCAGCAGCCTACAGGGCACAGATACGCAGTATTTT. Its protein product is CASSLQGTDTQYF. The chain is built from TRBV9 and TRBJ2-3; a possible D gene is TRBD1 (5 bases). CDR1 and CDR2 (germline): SGDLS, YYNGEE. The CDR3 length is 13 residues. Trimming took off 4 bases at V and 1 base at J, with 7 bases between the two ends.

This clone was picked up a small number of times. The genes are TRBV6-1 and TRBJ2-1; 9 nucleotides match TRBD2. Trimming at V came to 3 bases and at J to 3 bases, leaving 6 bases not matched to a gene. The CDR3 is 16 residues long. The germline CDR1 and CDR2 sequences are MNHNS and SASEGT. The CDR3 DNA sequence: TGTGCCAGCAGTGATCCTCTAGCGGGATTCTACAATGAGCAGTTCTTC. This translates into CASSDPLAGFYNEQFF.

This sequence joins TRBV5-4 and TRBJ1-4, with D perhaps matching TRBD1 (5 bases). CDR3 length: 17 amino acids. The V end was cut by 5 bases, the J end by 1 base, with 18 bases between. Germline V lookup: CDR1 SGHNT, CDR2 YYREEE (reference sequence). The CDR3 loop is CASSPGGDLGTNEKLFF. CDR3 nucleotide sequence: TGTGCCAGCAGTCCCGGGGGGGATTTAGGAACTAATGAAAAACTGTTTTTT.

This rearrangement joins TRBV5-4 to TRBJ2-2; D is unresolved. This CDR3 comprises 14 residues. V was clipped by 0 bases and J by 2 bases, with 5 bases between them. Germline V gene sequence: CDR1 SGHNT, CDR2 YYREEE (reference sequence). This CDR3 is CASSLAGNTGELFF. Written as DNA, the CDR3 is TGTGCCAGCAGCTTGGCAGGCAACACCGGGGAGCTGTTTTTT.

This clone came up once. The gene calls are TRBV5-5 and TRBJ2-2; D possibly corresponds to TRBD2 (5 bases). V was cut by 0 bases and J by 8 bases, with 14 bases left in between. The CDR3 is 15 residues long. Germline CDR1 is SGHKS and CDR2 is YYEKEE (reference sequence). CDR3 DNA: TGTGCCAGCAGCTTGGCCGGTGAGGGCATGGGGGAGCTGTTTTTT. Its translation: CASSLAGEGMGELFF.